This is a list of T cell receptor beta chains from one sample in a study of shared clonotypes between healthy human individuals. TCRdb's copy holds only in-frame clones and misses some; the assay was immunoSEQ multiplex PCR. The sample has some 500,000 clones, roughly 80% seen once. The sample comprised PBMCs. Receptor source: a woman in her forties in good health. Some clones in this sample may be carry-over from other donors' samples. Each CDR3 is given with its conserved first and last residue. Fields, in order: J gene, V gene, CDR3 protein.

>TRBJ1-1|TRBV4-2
CASSQEGHENTEAFF
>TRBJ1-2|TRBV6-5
CASSYQGQGQYGYTF
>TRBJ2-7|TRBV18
CASSYLLAGGPGSYEQYF
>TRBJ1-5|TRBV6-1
CASSPASNQPQHF
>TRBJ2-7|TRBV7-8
CASTDRGSYEQYF
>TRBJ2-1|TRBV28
CASSFPARGNEQFF
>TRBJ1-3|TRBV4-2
CASSQDETSGNTIYF
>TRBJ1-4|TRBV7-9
CASSPDSNEKLFF
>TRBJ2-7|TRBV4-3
CASSPLTSGSSSYEQYF
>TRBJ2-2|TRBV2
CASSDRTGAGELFF
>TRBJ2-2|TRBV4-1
CASSQEKVGQLDTGELFF
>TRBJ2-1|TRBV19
CASSRVIAGDEQFF